This is a list of T cell receptor beta chains from one sample in a study of shared clonotypes between healthy human individuals. Method: immunoSEQ multiplex PCR; TCRdb's copy keeps in-frame clones and lacks some. The sample has 2 million to 2.5 million clones, about 92% seen once. Sequencing was carried out using naive CD4+ T cells from PBMCs. These TCRs come from a man aged 18 to 29 in good health. Some clones in this sample may be carry-over from other donors' samples. CDR3s include the opening cysteine and the closing phenylalanine or tryptophan. The order of the fields is clone size, D gene, V gene, J gene, CDR3 DNA, CDR3 protein. A D gene is named only where the DNA matches it firmly. Only part of the rows carry a size: once, few, many, or a class if the clone is expanded.

clone size: few; D gene: NA; V gene: TRBV30; J gene: TRBJ1-5; CDR3 DNA: TGTGCCTGGAGAGGGCAGAGCAATCAGCCCCAGCATTTT; CDR3 protein: CAWRGQSNQPQHF
clone size: NA; D gene: NA; V gene: TRBV6-6; J gene: TRBJ1-1; CDR3 DNA: TGTGCCAGCAGGCCACCGGGACTCAACACTGAAGCTTTCTTT; CDR3 protein: CASRPPGLNTEAFF
clone size: NA; D gene: TRBD1; V gene: TRBV7-2; J gene: TRBJ2-7; CDR3 DNA: TGTGCCAGCAGCTTAGTCGGACAGGGGATCGGCGAGCAGTACTTC; CDR3 protein: CASSLVGQGIGEQYF
clone size: NA; D gene: TRBD2; V gene: TRBV7-9; J gene: TRBJ2-7; CDR3 DNA: TGTGCCAGCAGCCCTATCCCCGGGACTAGTGGGCCAGGGGAGCAGTACTTC; CDR3 protein: CASSPIPGTSGPGEQYF
clone size: NA; D gene: TRBD1; V gene: TRBV18; J gene: TRBJ1-2; CDR3 DNA: TGTGCCAGCTCGAGTTCTCAGCAGGGACAGGGTTCAGGTGGCTACACCTTC; CDR3 protein: CASSSSQQGQGSGGYTF
clone size: NA; D gene: NA; V gene: TRBV5-4; J gene: TRBJ1-2; CDR3 DNA: TGTGCCAGCAGCTTGGCACGTATCCAGGGGAGTATCTATGGCTACACCTTC; CDR3 protein: CASSLARIQGSIYGYTF
clone size: NA; D gene: TRBD2; V gene: TRBV10-3; J gene: TRBJ2-1; CDR3 DNA: TGTGCCATTTTGACTATAGCGGGAGGTCCCCCCTACAATGAGCAGTTCTTC; CDR3 protein: CAILTIAGGPPYNEQFF
clone size: NA; D gene: NA; V gene: TRBV28; J gene: TRBJ1-4; CDR3 DNA: TGTGCCAGTTTAGCGGGGTTAGACTATAATGAAAAACTGTTTTTT; CDR3 protein: CASLAGLDYNEKLFF
clone size: NA; D gene: NA; V gene: TRBV6-6; J gene: TRBJ1-1; CDR3 DNA: TGTGCCAGCAGTTACGCCGGCTTCGCGGGCACTGAAGCTTTCTTT; CDR3 protein: CASSYAGFAGTEAFF
clone size: NA; D gene: TRBD1; V gene: TRBV10-3; J gene: TRBJ1-3; CDR3 DNA: TGTGCCATCAGCCGTAGGACAGGGCTTCAGGGAAACACCATATATTTT; CDR3 protein: CAISRRTGLQGNTIYF
clone size: once; D gene: TRBD1; V gene: TRBV28; J gene: TRBJ2-1; CDR3 DNA: TGTGCCAGCAGATCTCCGGGACAGGGATTAAATGAGCAGTTCTTC; CDR3 protein: CASRSPGQGLNEQFF
clone size: NA; D gene: NA; V gene: TRBV15; J gene: TRBJ2-5; CDR3 DNA: TGTGCCACCAGCAGAGATGCGGCCCAAGAGACCCAGTACTTC; CDR3 protein: CATSRDAAQETQYF
clone size: NA; D gene: TRBD2; V gene: TRBV7-3; J gene: TRBJ2-1; CDR3 DNA: TGTGCCAGCAGCTCCCCAGGGGCGGCGGGAGGGCAGTTCTTC; CDR3 protein: CASSSPGAAGGQFF
clone size: NA; D gene: NA; V gene: TRBV28; J gene: TRBJ2-7; CDR3 DNA: TGTGCCAGCAACCCTGGGACCCCCGGGATCAACGAGCAGTACTTC; CDR3 protein: CASNPGTPGINEQYF
clone size: once; D gene: TRBD2; V gene: TRBV7-9; J gene: TRBJ2-1; CDR3 DNA: TGTGCCAGCGGACCGACTAGCGGGAGTTACGGTGAGCAGTTCTTC; CDR3 protein: CASGPTSGSYGEQFF
clone size: NA; D gene: TRBD2; V gene: TRBV7-3; J gene: TRBJ2-3; CDR3 DNA: TGTGCCAGCAGCTTGGTCAGCGGGAGGGATCCCGCAGATACGCAGTATTTT; CDR3 protein: CASSLVSGRDPADTQYF
clone size: NA; D gene: NA; V gene: TRBV7-2; J gene: TRBJ2-1; CDR3 DNA: TGTGCCAGCAGCTTATACTCCCTTAGCGGCGCGGAGCAGTTCTTC; CDR3 protein: CASSLYSLSGAEQFF
clone size: NA; D gene: NA; V gene: TRBV5-1; J gene: TRBJ2-1; CDR3 DNA: TGCGCCAGCAGCTTGGAATGGCGGAGCTCCTACAATGAGCAGTTCTTC; CDR3 protein: CASSLEWRSSYNEQFF
clone size: once; D gene: NA; V gene: TRBV6-5; J gene: TRBJ2-1; CDR3 DNA: TGTGCCAGCAGTTGGGACACGGGATCCTACAATGAGCAGTTCTTC; CDR3 protein: CASSWDTGSYNEQFF
clone size: NA; D gene: NA; V gene: TRBV28; J gene: TRBJ2-1; CDR3 DNA: TGTGCCAGCAGTCCACAGGGAATCGCCTACAATGAGCAGTTCTTC; CDR3 protein: CASSPQGIAYNEQFF